This T cell receptor beta chain was sequenced in a study of T cell changes during pregnancy in multiple sclerosis. This clone appeared a single time. Assay: immunoSEQ multiplex PCR; the TCRdb copy retains only in-frame clones and omits some. The sample holds 55,000 to 80,000 clones; 90% are singletons and the top ten take over 7.5%. The CDR3 is 16 residues long. Per germline, CDR1 SGDLS and CDR2 YYNGEE. V shed 0 bases, J shed 3 bases, and the junction held 4 bases outside the gene matches. Sequenced material: peripheral blood, taken after pregnancy. V gene TRBV9 combines with J gene TRBJ2-1, with 9 bases fitting TRBD2. This receptor was obtained from a female donor in good health, enrolled as a control in a pregnancy study. CDR3 loop: CASSVGGAGGYNEQFF. In DNA, the CDR3 is TGTGCCAGCAGCGTAGGAGGAGCGGGAGGCTACAATGAGCAGTTCTTC.